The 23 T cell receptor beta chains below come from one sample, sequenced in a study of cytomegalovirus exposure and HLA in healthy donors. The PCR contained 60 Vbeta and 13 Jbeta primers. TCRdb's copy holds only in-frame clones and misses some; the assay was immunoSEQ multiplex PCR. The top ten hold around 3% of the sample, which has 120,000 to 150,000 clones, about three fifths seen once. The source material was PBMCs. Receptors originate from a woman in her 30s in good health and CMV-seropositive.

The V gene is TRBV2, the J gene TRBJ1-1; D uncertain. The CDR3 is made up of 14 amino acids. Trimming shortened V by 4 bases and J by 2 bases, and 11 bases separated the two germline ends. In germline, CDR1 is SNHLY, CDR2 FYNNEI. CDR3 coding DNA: TGTGCCAGCAGTGTTTGGCAGGTCAACACTGAAGCTTTCTTT. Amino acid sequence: CASSVWQVNTEAFF.

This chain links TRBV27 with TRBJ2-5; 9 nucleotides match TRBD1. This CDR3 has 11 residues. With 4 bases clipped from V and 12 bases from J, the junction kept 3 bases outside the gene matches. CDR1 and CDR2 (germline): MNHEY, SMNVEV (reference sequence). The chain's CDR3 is CASSYRGRKYF. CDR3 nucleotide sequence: TGTGCCAGCAGTTACAGGGGGCGAAAGTACTTC.

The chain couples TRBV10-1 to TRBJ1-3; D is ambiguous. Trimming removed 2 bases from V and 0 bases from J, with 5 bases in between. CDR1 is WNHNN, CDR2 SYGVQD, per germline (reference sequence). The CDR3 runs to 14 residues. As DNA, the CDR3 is TGCGCCAGCAGTGAGCGGGTCTCTGGAAACACCATATATTTT. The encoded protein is CASSERVSGNTIYF.

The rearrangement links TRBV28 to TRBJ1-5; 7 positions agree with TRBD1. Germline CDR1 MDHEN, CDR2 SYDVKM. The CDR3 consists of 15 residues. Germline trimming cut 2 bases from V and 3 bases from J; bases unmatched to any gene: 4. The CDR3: CASSLGQGDNQPQHF. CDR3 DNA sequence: TGTGCCAGCAGTTTAGGTCAGGGGGACAATCAGCCCCAGCATTTT.

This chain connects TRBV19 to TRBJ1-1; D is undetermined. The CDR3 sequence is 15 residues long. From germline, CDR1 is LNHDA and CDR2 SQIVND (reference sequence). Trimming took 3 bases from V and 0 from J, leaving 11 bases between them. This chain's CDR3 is CASSIDNNMNTEAFF. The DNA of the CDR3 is TGTGCCAGTAGTATTGATAATAACATGAACACTGAAGCTTTCTTT.

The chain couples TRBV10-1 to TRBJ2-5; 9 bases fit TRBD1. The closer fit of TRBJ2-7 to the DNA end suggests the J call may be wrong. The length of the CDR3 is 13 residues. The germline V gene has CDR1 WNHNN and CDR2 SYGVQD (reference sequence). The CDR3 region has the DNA TGCGCCAGCAGTGAACAGACAGGGGGCGAGCAGTACTTC. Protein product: CASSEQTGGEQYF.

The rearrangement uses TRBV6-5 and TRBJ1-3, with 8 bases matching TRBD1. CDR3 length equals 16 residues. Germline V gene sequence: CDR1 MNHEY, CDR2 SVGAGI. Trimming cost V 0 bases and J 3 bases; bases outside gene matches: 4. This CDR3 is CASSYSMGTGGNTIYF. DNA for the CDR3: TGTGCCAGCAGTTACTCGATGGGGACAGGTGGAAACACCATATATTTT.

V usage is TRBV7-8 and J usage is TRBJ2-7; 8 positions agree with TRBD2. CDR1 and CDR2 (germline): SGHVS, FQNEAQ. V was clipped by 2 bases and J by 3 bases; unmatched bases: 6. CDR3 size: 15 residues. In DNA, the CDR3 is TGTGCCAGCAGCTTACGGGCGGGAGGCTACTACGAGCAGTACTTC. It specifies CASSLRAGGYYEQYF.

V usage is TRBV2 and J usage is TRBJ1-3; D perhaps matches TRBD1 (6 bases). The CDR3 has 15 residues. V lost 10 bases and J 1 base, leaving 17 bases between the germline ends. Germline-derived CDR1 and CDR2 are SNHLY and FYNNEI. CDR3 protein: CAIHLTGNSGNTIYF. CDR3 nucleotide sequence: TGTGCCATTCATTTAACAGGGAATTCTGGAAACACCATATATTTT. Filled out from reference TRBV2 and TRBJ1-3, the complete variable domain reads EPEVTQTPSHQVTQMGQEVILRCVPISNHLYFYWYRQILGQKVEFLVSFYNNEISEKSEIFDDQFSVERPDGSNFTLKIRSTKLEDSAMYFCAIHLTGNSGNTIYFGEGSWLTVV.

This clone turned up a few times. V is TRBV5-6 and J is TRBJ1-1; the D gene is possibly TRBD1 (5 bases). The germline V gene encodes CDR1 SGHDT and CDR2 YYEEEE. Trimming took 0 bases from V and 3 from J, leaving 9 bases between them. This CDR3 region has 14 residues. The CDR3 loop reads CASSLAGRDTEAFF. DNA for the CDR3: TGTGCCAGCAGCTTGGCAGGCAGGGACACTGAAGCTTTCTTT.

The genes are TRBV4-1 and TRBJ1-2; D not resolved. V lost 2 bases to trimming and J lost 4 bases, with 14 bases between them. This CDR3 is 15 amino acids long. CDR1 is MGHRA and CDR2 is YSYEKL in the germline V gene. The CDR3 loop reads CASSQPWPPFYGYTF. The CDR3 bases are TGCGCCAGCAGCCAACCGTGGCCCCCTTTCTATGGCTACACCTTC.

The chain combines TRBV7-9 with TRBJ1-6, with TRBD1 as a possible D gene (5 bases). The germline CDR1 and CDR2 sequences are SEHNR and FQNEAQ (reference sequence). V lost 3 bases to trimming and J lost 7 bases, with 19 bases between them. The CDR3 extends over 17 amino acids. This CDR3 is CASSLFLGGDRNSPLHF. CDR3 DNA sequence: TGTGCCAGCAGCTTGTTCTTGGGGGGGGATCGAAATTCACCCCTCCACTTT.

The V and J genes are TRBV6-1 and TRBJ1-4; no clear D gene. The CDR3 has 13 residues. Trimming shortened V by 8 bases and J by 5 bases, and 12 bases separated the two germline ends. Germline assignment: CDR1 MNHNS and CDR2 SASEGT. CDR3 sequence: CASSAGHNEKLFF. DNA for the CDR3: TGTGCCAGCTCGGCAGGTCACAATGAAAAACTGTTTTTT.

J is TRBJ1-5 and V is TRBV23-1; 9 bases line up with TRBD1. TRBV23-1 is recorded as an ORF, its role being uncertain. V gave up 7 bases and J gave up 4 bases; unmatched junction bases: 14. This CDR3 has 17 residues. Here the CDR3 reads CASNSGGGQGANQPQHF. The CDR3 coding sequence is TGCGCCAGCAATTCGGGGGGGGGACAGGGAGCAAATCAGCCCCAGCATTTT.

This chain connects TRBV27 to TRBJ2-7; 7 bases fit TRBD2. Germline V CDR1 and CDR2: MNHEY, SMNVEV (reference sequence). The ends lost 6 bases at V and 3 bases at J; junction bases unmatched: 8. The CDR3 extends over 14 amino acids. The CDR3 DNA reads TGTGCCAGCAGCCTCCAGGCGGGAGACTACGAGCAGTACTTC. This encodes CASSLQAGDYEQYF.

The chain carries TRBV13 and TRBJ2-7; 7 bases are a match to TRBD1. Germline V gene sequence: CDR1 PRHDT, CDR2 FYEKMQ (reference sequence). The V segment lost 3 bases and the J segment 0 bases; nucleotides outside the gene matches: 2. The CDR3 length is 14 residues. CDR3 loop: CASSLTGISYEQYF. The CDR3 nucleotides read TGTGCCAGCAGCTTGACAGGGATCTCCTACGAGCAGTACTTC.

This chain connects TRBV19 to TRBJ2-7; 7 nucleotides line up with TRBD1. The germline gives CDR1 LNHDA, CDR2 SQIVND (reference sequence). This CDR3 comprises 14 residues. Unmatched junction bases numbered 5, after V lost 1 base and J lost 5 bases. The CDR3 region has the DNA TGTGCCAGTAGTATAGGACAGGGTCGGAACGAGCAGTACTTC. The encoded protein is CASSIGQGRNEQYF.

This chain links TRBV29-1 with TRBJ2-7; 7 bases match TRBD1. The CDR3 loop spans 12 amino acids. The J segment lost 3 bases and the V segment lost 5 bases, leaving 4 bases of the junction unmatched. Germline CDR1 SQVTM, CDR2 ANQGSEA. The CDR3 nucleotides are TGCAGCGTTATTACAGGGGTCTACGAGCAGTACTTC. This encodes CSVITGVYEQYF.

CDR3 region: CASSQTAGESSYEQYF. The CDR3 DNA follows: TGTGCCAGCAGCCAAACCGCGGGGGAAAGCTCCTACGAGCAGTACTTC. The chain has TRBV4-2 and TRBJ2-7; TRBD2 matches 7 bases. CDR1 LGHNA and CDR2 YNFKEQ come from the germline V gene. Trimming removed 2 bases from V and 0 bases from J; junction bases left unmatched: 7. The CDR3 contains 16 residues.

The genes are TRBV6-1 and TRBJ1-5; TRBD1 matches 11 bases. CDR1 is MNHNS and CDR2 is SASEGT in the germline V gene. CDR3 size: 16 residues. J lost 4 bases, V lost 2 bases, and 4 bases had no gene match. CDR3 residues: CASSEMGQGGNQPQHF. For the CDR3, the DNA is TGTGCCAGCAGTGAAATGGGACAGGGGGGGAATCAGCCCCAGCATTTT.

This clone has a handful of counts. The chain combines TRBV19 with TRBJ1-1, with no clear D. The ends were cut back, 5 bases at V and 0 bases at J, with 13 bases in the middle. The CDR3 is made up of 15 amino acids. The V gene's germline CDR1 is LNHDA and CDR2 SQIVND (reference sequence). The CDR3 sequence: CASSPRTKMNTEAFF. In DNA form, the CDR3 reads TGTGCCAGTAGTCCTAGGACTAAAATGAACACTGAAGCTTTCTTT.

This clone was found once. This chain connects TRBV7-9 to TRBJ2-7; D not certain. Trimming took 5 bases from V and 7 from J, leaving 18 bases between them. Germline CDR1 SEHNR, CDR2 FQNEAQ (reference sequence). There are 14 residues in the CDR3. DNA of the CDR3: TGTGCCAGCAGCGCAGGATTGCGCGAGATGGAGCAGTACTTC. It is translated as CASSAGLREMEQYF.

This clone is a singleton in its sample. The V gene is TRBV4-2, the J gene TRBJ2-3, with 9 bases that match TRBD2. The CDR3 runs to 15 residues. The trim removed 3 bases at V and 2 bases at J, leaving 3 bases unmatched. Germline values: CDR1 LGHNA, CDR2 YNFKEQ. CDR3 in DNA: TGTGCCAGCAGCCATGCGGGGGGGAACACAGATACGCAGTATTTT. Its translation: CASSHAGGNTDTQYF.